Sequencing of this TCR beta chain was carried out in a study of T cell repertoires in cytomegalovirus infection. Study-wide background: HLA-C-restricted CMV epitopes, recently identified, and well-studied HLA-B-restricted ones were used by the study. Indicated by public TCR beta signatures were CMV infection and matching HLA type. General study findings and limits: HLA-C-restricted CMV clonotypes gave the most frequent clonotype in two of eight donors. Carriers of CMV and the relevant HLA type were discriminated by public TCR beta frequency.

TCRdb re-called the reads through MiXCR, storing one row per CDR3 protein. The sample holds around 69,000 distinct CDR3 sequences, under 30% seen once. In the case of this clonotype: Its target is not known.

The sequence was collected from a human donor in good health (CMV status not recorded). Some clones in this sample may be carry-over from other donors' samples. Sequenced material: CD8+ T cells from cultured PBMCs, taken from culture after CMV antigen stimulation.

This CDR3 reads CASSQDENSGLGSYNEQFF. The CDR3 DNA sequence: TGCGCCAGCAGCCAAGATGAGAATAGCGGGTTGGGCTCGTACAATGAGCAGTTCTTC. The V and J genes are TRBV4-3 and TRBJ2-1; 7 bases line up with TRBD2. The CDR3 has 19 residues. Trimming removed 0 bases from V and 4 bases from J; junction bases left unmatched: 15. The germline CDR1 and CDR2 sequences are LGHNA and YSLEER.